The 23 T cell receptor beta chains in this list originate from one sample, sequenced in a study of STAT5B mutations in CD4+ large granular lymphocyte leukemia. TCRdb keeps only in-frame clones here, not all; method: immunoSEQ multiplex PCR. In the table there are 25,000 to 35,000 clones, 78% of which are singletons. The material sequenced was CD4+ T cells from blood buffy coats. These receptors all stem from a human donor in good health.

This clone was observed a handful of times. The rearrangement uses TRBV10-1 and TRBJ2-1; no definite D call. The CDR3 length is 14 residues. V was pared by 2 bases and J by 0 bases, with 5 bases between. Per the germline V gene, CDR1 is WNHNN and CDR2 is SYGVQD (reference sequence). The CDR3 nucleotides are TGCGCCAGCAGTGAGAGCAACTCCTACAATGAGCAGTTCTTC. Its translation: CASSESNSYNEQFF.

This chain links TRBV4-2 with TRBJ1-5; D unclear. V was clipped by 4 bases and J by 2 bases, with 15 bases between them. The germline V gene has CDR1 LGHNA and CDR2 YNFKEQ. The CDR3 is made up of 16 amino acids. The CDR3 DNA follows: TGTGCCAGCAGCCCCCAAATCGGAAGTGGCAATCAGCCCCAGCATTTT. It yields the protein CASSPQIGSGNQPQHF.

This chain uses TRBV19 with TRBJ1-1; TRBD1 might be the D (6 bases). The CDR3 is made up of 17 amino acids. Trimming took 4 bases from V and 0 from J, leaving 18 bases between them. Germline assignment: CDR1 LNHDA and CDR2 SQIVND (reference sequence). The CDR3 nucleotides are TGTGCCAGTAGTAACCACCCCAGGGGCCGAATGAACACTGAAGCTTTCTTT. Amino acids: CASSNHPRGRMNTEAFF.

The count of this clone is one. The rearrangement uses TRBV30 and TRBJ1-2; no firm D call. The CDR3 runs to 11 residues. The V end lost 0 bases, the J end lost 8 bases, and 7 bases lay between the germline ends. Per germline, CDR1 GTSNPN and CDR2 SVGIG (reference sequence). The CDR3 protein is CAWSVPGGYTF. CDR3 DNA sequence: TGTGCCTGGAGTGTACCCGGCGGCTACACCTTC.

The V call is TRBV6-5, the J call TRBJ2-2; possible D gene TRBD1, 6 bases. Trimming left V 2 bases short and J 6 bases short, with 7 bases between. Germline V gene data show CDR1 as MNHEY and CDR2 as SVGAGI. This CDR3 region has 13 residues. The chain's CDR3 is CASSYGGPGELFF. The CDR3 coding sequence is TGTGCCAGCAGTTACGGGGGCCCCGGGGAGCTGTTTTTT.

This chain connects TRBV11-2 to TRBJ2-3; D perhaps matches TRBD2 (5 bases). V lost 0 bases and J 6 bases, leaving 10 bases between the germline ends. The CDR3 covers 14 residues. Per the germline V gene, CDR1 is SGHAT and CDR2 is FQNNGV. DNA of the CDR3: TGTGCCAGCAGCTTAGATGCTTCTAGCGATACGCAGTATTTT. Translation gives CASSLDASSDTQYF.

The CDR3 loop is CASSPPFSQHEQYF. DNA of the CDR3: TGTGCCAGCAGCCCGCCGTTTTCCCAACACGAGCAGTACTTC. The J gene is TRBJ2-7, the V gene TRBV5-4; no definite D call. With 4 bases removed from V and 5 bases from J, the gap between germline ends came to 16 bases. CDR3 length: 14 residues. CDR1 and CDR2 (germline): SGHNT, YYREEE (reference sequence).

The rearrangement links TRBV27 to TRBJ2-7; 7 bases fit TRBD1. Germline CDR1 and CDR2: MNHEY and SMNVEV (reference sequence). The J segment lost 3 bases and the V segment lost 1 base, leaving 9 bases of the junction unmatched. The CDR3 consists of 16 residues. CDR3 nucleotide sequence: TGTGCCAGCAGTTTATGGAAGGGGGCCGGGGACTACGAGCAGTACTTC. This encodes CASSLWKGAGDYEQYF.

This CDR3 is CASSSVVGGPNTEAFF. The DNA for the CDR3 is TGCGCCAGCAGCTCTGTCGTCGGGGGACCGAACACTGAAGCTTTCTTT. This rearrangement joins TRBV5-1 to TRBJ1-1, with D possibly matching TRBD1 (5 bases). This CDR3 has 16 residues. Germline V gene sequence: CDR1 SGHRS, CDR2 YFSETQ. The V and J ends lost 3 bases and 1 base respectively, with 16 bases between them.

The gene calls are TRBV7-9 and TRBJ2-7; 7 positions match TRBD2. The CDR3 extends over 16 amino acids. Germline loops: CDR1 SEHNR, CDR2 FQNEAQ (reference sequence). V shed 4 bases and J 0 bases; nucleotides not matched to a gene: 9. The CDR3, as DNA: TGTGCCAGCAGCTCCGGTCCGGGCGGGAGCTCCTACGAGCAGTACTTC. Protein sequence: CASSSGPGGSSYEQYF.

V and J are TRBV29-1 and TRBJ2-3; D might be TRBD1 or TRBD2, each matching 5 bases. CDR3 size: 13 residues. Trimming took off 4 bases at V and 4 bases at J, with 12 bases between the two ends. Germline loops: CDR1 SQVTM, CDR2 ANQGSEA. As DNA, the CDR3 is TGCAGCGTTGGGTCAGGGAGCTCAGATACGCAGTATTTT. It encodes CSVGSGSSDTQYF.

The chain has TRBV7-2 and TRBJ2-5; 8 bases match TRBD1. Germline V CDR1 and CDR2: SGHTA, FQGNSA. V gave up 1 base and J gave up 5 bases; unmatched junction bases: 6. The CDR3 is 15 amino acids. The CDR3 DNA sequence: TGTGCCAGCAGCTTAGTTGCAGGGGGCGCGGAGACCCAGTACTTC. Its translation is CASSLVAGGAETQYF.

V gene TRBV7-9 combines with J gene TRBJ2-4, with 14 bases lining up with TRBD2. V lost 7 bases to trimming and J lost 6 bases; unmatched junction nucleotides: 8. Looked up from germline, CDR1 is SEHNR and CDR2 is FQNEAQ (reference sequence). The CDR3 loop spans 16 amino acids. The CDR3: CASTPTSGGARNIQYF. CDR3 bases: TGTGCCAGCACCCCGACTAGCGGGGGGGCCCGAAACATTCAGTACTTC.

The genes are TRBV19 and TRBJ1-2; D is unclear. V lost 4 bases and J 2 bases, leaving 5 bases between the germline ends. Germline loops: CDR1 LNHDA, CDR2 SQIVND (reference sequence). This CDR3 is 12 amino acids long. As DNA, the CDR3 is TGTGCCAGTAGTAGAGGGAACTATGGCTACACCTTC. Translated: CASSRGNYGYTF.

The V call is TRBV5-1, the J call TRBJ1-2; TRBD1 matches at 7 bases. The junction had 6 bases not matched to a gene; V was cut back by 4 bases and J by 3 bases. The CDR3 sequence is 14 residues long. Per germline, CDR1 SGHRS and CDR2 YFSETQ. The CDR3 nucleotides are TGCGCCAGCAGCCTGACAGGGAAAGACTATGGCTACACCTTC. Its protein product is CASSLTGKDYGYTF. Variable domain in full (rest from reference TRBV5-1 and TRBJ1-2): KAGVTQTPRYLIKTRGQQVTLSCSPISGHRSVSWYQQTPGQGLQFLFEYFSETQRNKGNFPGRFSGRQFSNSRSEMNVSTLELGDSALYLCASSLTGKDYGYTFGSGTRLTVV.

This clone showed up just a few times. The V and J genes are TRBV6-5 and TRBJ2-1; 7 positions agree with TRBD2. The germline V gene encodes CDR1 MNHEY and CDR2 SVGAGI. V gave up 8 bases and J gave up 6 bases; unmatched junction bases: 13. The CDR3 runs 15 residues. The CDR3 region has the DNA TGTGCCAGCCGGCGGGGGTCTGCCTCGTCCAATGAGCAGTTCTTC. This sequence encodes CASRRGSASSNEQFF.

The V gene is TRBV29-1, the J gene TRBJ1-1; TRBD1 matches at 7 bases. Trimming cost V 7 bases and J 5 bases; bases outside gene matches: 13. The germline V gene encodes CDR1 SQVTM and CDR2 ANQGSEA. The CDR3 sequence is 14 residues long. The CDR3 region is CSARDGGQFTEAFF. CDR3 in DNA: TGCAGCGCCCGAGACGGGGGACAGTTTACTGAAGCTTTCTTT.

This clone was detected only once. The chain couples TRBV6-5 to TRBJ2-3, with D hard to call. V lost 2 bases to trimming and J lost 2 bases, with 5 bases between them. CDR3 length: 13 residues. In germline, CDR1 is MNHEY, CDR2 SVGAGI. CDR3 nucleotide sequence: TGTGCCAGCAGTTACGACCCCACAGATACGCAGTATTTT. The encoded protein is CASSYDPTDTQYF.

The V gene is TRBV21-1, the J gene TRBJ2-7; whether TRBD1, the table's D call, matches the DNA was not checked. TRBV21-1 is listed as a pseudogene. This CDR3 is built from 12 residues. The CDR3 region is CASSKEGVEQYF. CDR3 nucleotide sequence: TGTGCCAGCAGCAAAGAGGGGGTCGAGCAGTACTTC.

CDR3 DNA sequence: TGCGCCAGCAGCCAGGCAAGCGGGAGTGTCAATGAGCAGTTCTTC. This encodes CASSQASGSVNEQFF. This sequence joins TRBV4-1 and TRBJ2-1; TRBD2 matches at 8 bases. Germline CDR1 reads MGHRA; CDR2 reads YSYEKL. The CDR3 is 15 residues long. V lost 3 bases to trimming and J lost 6 bases; unmatched junction nucleotides: 7.

The J gene is TRBJ1-1, the V gene TRBV6-6; TRBD1 might be the D (5 bases). From germline, CDR1 is MNHNY and CDR2 SVGAGI (reference sequence). The CDR3 is made up of 12 amino acids. Trimming took off 8 bases at V and 8 bases at J, with 15 bases between the two ends. In DNA, the CDR3 is TGTGCCAGCCGGGGGTGGGGCCCCGAAGCTTTCTTT. It is translated as CASRGWGPEAFF.

The V call is TRBV4-3, the J call TRBJ2-1; the match to TRBD2 covers 9 bases. Germline values: CDR1 LGHNA, CDR2 YSLEER. The CDR3 spans 19 residues. The trim removed 0 bases at V and 0 bases at J, leaving 9 bases unmatched. The DNA for the CDR3 is TGCGCCAGCAGCCAAGAGAGTAGCGGGGGCTTTAGCTCCTACAATGAGCAGTTCTTC. This translates into CASSQESSGGFSSYNEQFF.

This chain uses TRBV7-9 with TRBJ1-5; D is perhaps TRBD1 (5 bases). CDR3 length: 15 amino acids. Deletions cut 4 bases from V and 1 base from J, with 11 bases between. The germline V gene has CDR1 SEHNR and CDR2 FQNEAQ (reference sequence). CDR3 sequence: CASSSGGGSNQPQHF. Written as DNA, the CDR3 is TGTGCCAGCAGCTCGGGCGGGGGAAGCAATCAGCCCCAGCATTTT.